The T cell receptor (beta chain) described here comes from a study of T cell responses to AZD1222 COVID-19 vaccine. Overall study findings and caveats: A mostly white British donor set with more females was recruited, and clonal diversity was possibly underestimated.

This clone was seen a single time. The antigen is unknown. This CDR3 has 15 amino acids. J gave up 1 base and V 0 bases, and 2 bases lay outside the gene matches. The germline V gene encodes CDR1 SGHNT and CDR2 YYREEE (reference sequence). Method: immunoSEQ multiplex PCR; TCRdb's copy keeps in-frame clones and lacks some. The sample has about 120,000 clones; 85% to 95% are singletons. The clonotype comes from an adult who received the AZD1222 COVID-19 vaccine. This material consisted of peripheral blood, taken 28 days after the second AZD1222 dose. This sequence joins TRBV5-4 and TRBJ2-7, with TRBD2 identical over 9 bases. CDR3 loop: CASSLAAGGSYEQYF. The CDR3 region has the DNA TGTGCCAGCAGCTTGGCAGCGGGGGGTTCCTACGAGCAGTACTTC.